The 2 T cell receptor beta chains given below trace back to one sample, sequenced in a study of cytomegalovirus exposure and HLA in healthy donors. Primers for the PCR totalled 60 Vbeta and 13 Jbeta. The data were produced by immunoSEQ multiplex PCR, yet TCRdb's version contains in-frame clones alone and is incomplete. The clone table shows 150,000 to 200,000 clones, with the ten largest holding 0.75% to 0.85%. Sequences were obtained from PBMCs. Receptors originate from a woman under 30 in good health and CMV-seropositive.

This chain uses TRBV19 with TRBJ1-2; TRBD1 might be the D (5 bases). CDR3 length: 13 residues. Germline V lookup: CDR1 LNHDA, CDR2 SQIVND (reference sequence). V was pared by 6 bases and J by 5 bases, with 13 bases between. The CDR3 sequence is CASSAGFPYGYTF. The CDR3 DNA sequence: TGTGCCAGTAGCGCAGGGTTCCCGTATGGCTACACCTTC.

V usage is TRBV30 and J usage is TRBJ1-3; D is uncertain. V lost 8 bases to trimming and J lost 0 bases, with 11 bases between them. Germline-derived CDR1 and CDR2 are GTSNPN and SVGIG (reference sequence). The CDR3 has 13 residues. The CDR3 spells CASTVLSGNTIYF. The DNA for the CDR3 is TGTGCCAGTACAGTTCTCTCTGGAAACACCATATATTTT. The full variable domain, rest sourced from reference TRBV30 and TRBJ1-3, is SQTIHQWPATLVQPVGSPLSLECTVEGTSNPNLYWYRQAAGRGLQLLFYSVGIGQISSEVPQNLSASRPQDRQFILSSKKLLLSDSGFYLCASTVLSGNTIYFGEGSWLTVV.